These 2 T cell receptor beta chains originate from one sample sequenced in a study of shared clonotypes between healthy human individuals. TCRdb's copy holds only in-frame clones and misses some; the assay was immunoSEQ multiplex PCR. The sample contains around 1.4 million clones, just under 99% of which appear only once. Sequencing was carried out using naive CD4+ T cells sorted from blood. Specified subset: CD45RA+ positively selected. These TCRs come from a man in his thirties or forties in good health.

The chain carries TRBV18 and TRBJ1-1, with 7 bases fitting TRBD1. The CDR3 runs to 14 residues. CDR1 is KGHSH and CDR2 is LQKENI in the germline V gene. After removal of 3 bases from V and 3 bases from J, the junction contained 4 bases not matched to a gene. The chain's CDR3 is CASSPSGGDTEAFF. CDR3 nucleotide sequence: TGTGCCAGCTCACCCTCAGGGGGGGACACTGAAGCTTTCTTT.

The chain links TRBV7-8 to TRBJ2-7; 8 bases are shared with TRBD2. V shed 1 base and J 3 bases; nucleotides not matched to a gene: 5. The V gene's germline CDR1 is SGHVS and CDR2 FQNEAQ. The CDR3 consists of 15 residues. The DNA of the CDR3 is TGTGCCAGCAGCTTAGTTGCGGCGGGAGGCTACGAGCAGTACTTC. Its protein is CASSLVAAGGYEQYF.